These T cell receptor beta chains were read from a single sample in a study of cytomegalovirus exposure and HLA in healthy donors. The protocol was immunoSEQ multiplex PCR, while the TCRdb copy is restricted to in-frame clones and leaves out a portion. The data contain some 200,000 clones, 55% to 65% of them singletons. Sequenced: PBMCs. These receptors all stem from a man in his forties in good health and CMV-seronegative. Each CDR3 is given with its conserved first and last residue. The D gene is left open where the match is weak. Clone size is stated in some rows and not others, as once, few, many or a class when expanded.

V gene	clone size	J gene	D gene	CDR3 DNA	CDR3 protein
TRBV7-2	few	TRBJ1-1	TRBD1	TGTGCCAGCAGCTTAAACAGGGGAGAGGTAACTTTCTTT	CASSLNRGEVTFF
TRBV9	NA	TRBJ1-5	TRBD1	TGTGCCAGCAGCACTCGGACAGGCGAGTTTGAGCCCCAGCATTTT	CASSTRTGEFEPQHF
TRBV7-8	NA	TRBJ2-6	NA	TGTGCCAGCAGGGGGCCTGGGGCCAACGTCCTGACTTTC	CASRGPGANVLTF
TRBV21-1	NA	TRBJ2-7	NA	TGTGCCAGCAGCAGGGCCATCGAGCAGTACTTC	CASSRAIEQYF
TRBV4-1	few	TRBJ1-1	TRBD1	TGCGCCAGCAGCCAAGGACAGGGGAACACTGAAGCTTTCTTT	CASSQGQGNTEAFF
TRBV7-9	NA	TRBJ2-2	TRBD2	TGTGCCAGCAGTCGTGGGGGGGTAACCGGGGAGCTGTTTTTT	CASSRGGVTGELFF
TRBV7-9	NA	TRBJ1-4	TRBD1	TGTGCCAGCAGCTCCGGGGACAGAGCTAATGAAAAACTGTTTTTT	CASSSGDRANEKLFF
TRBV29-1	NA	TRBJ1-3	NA	TGCAGCGTTGGATCGGGCTCTGGAAACACCATATATTTT	CSVGSGSGNTIYF
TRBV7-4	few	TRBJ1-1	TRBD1	TGTGCCAGCAGCTTAGGACAGGGGGCACCGGACACTGAAGCTTTCTTT	CASSLGQGAPDTEAFF
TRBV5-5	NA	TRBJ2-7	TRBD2	TGTGCCAGCAGCTTGGGCGCTTCGAGCGGGGGGCTCTCCTACGAGCAGTACTTC	CASSLGASSGGLSYEQYF
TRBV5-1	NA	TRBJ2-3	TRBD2	TGCGCCAGCAGCTCACGACTAGCGGGAGGACTCACAGATACGCAGTATTTT	CASSSRLAGGLTDTQYF
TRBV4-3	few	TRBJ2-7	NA	TGCGCCAGCAGCCAAGATTCGGACTCACTGTACGAGCAGTACTTC	CASSQDSDSLYEQYF
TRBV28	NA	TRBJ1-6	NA	TGTGCCAGCAGTGACATGAGCTCCTATAATTCACCCCTCCACTTT	CASSDMSSYNSPLHF
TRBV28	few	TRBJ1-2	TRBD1	TGTGCCAGCAAATTAGATACAGGGGGCGCCGGTGGCTACACCTTC	CASKLDTGGAGGYTF
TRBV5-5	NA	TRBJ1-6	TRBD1	TGTGCCAGCAGTTACGGGACAGGGGGCGATTCACCCCTCCACTTT	CASSYGTGGDSPLHF
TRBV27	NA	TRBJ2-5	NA	TGTGCCAGCAGCCCCAGGGGGGCGGGGACCGAGACCCAGTACTTC	CASSPRGAGTETQYF
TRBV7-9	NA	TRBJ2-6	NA	TGTGCCAGCAGCTTAGCGAGCCGCCCCAATGCTGGGGCCAACGTCCTGACTTTC	CASSLASRPNAGANVLTF
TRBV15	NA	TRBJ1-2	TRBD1	TGTGCCACCAGCAGAGATCCCGACAGGGCGGGCTACACCTTC	CATSRDPDRAGYTF
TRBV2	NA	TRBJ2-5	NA	TGTGCCAGCAGTGGACGAGGGCCTCTCCAAGAGACCCAGTACTTC	CASSGRGPLQETQYF
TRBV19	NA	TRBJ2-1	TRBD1	TGTGCCAGTGACAGGGGGCTGGGTGAGCAGTTCTTC	CASDRGLGEQFF
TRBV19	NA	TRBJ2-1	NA	TGTGCCAGTAGTGCGCTAGCGAGCTCCTACAATGAGCAGTTCTTC	CASSALASSYNEQFF
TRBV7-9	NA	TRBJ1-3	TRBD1	TGTGCCAGCAGATTCACAGGGGACTCTGGAAACACCATATATTTT	CASRFTGDSGNTIYF
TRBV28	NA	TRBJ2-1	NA	TGTGCCAGCTCATCAGTGAGGGTCCCCTACAATGAGCAGTTCTTC	CASSSVRVPYNEQFF
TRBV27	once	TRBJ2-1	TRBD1	TGTGCCAGCAGTTTAGGGGACAGAAGACACAATGAGCAGTTCTTC	CASSLGDRRHNEQFF
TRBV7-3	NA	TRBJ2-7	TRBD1	TGTGCCAGCAGCGCCTCCCCGGGACAGGGCCACGAGCAGTACTTC	CASSASPGQGHEQYF
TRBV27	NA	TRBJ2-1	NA	TGTGCCAGCAGTCCCCGGACTGTCTCCTTTTTAAAGTTCTTC	CASSPRTVSFLKFF
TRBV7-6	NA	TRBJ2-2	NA	TGTGCCAGCAGCCCTAGATCCACCGGGGAGCTGTTTTTT	CASSPRSTGELFF
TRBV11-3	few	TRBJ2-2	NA	TGTGCCAGCAGCCTACAGGGCCTGAACACCGGGGAGCTGTTTTTT	CASSLQGLNTGELFF
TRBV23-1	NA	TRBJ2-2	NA	TGCGCCAGCAGTCAACCGCCAGGGAACACCGGGGAGCTGTTTTTT	CASSQPPGNTGELFF
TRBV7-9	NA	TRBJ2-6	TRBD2	TGTTCCAGCAGCCCCGGGGGACTAACGTACTCTGGGGCCAACGTCCTGACTTTC	CSSSPGGLTYSGANVLTF
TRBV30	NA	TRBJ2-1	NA	TGTGCCTGGAGTGCACGGGGGATGGGTAATGAGCAGTTCTTC	CAWSARGMGNEQFF
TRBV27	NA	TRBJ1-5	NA	TGTGCCAGCAGTTTATCGGAGGGGGGGAATCAGCCCCAGCATTTT	CASSLSEGGNQPQHF
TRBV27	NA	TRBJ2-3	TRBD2	TGTGCCAGCAGTCACCGCGGGACTAGGGATAATACGCAGTATTTT	CASSHRGTRDNTQYF
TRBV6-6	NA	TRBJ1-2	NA	TGTGCCAGCAGTTACAGACAGGACTATGGCTACACCTTC	CASSYRQDYGYTF
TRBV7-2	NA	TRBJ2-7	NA	TGTGCCAGCAGCTTAGCCGGCGGGTTGGGTTCCTACGAGCAGTACTTC	CASSLAGGLGSYEQYF
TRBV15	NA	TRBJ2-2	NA	TGTGCCACCAGCACCCGAGGAGGGACCACCGGGGAGCTGTTTTTT	CATSTRGGTTGELFF
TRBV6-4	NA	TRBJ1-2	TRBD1	TGTGCCAGCAGTGACTCACGGACAGGGCATGGCTACACCTTC	CASSDSRTGHGYTF
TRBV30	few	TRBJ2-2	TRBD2	TGTGCCTGGAGTGGGTCGGGCGGGAGATATTCAGCTAACACCGGGGAGCTGTTTTTT	CAWSGSGGRYSANTGELFF
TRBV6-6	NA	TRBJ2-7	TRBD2	TGTGCCAGCAGTGGGAGGGACGAGCAGTACTTC	CASSGRDEQYF
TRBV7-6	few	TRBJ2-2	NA	TGTGCCAGCAGCTTAGTTACCGGGACAAACACCGGGGAGCTGTTTTTT	CASSLVTGTNTGELFF